This T cell receptor beta chain appears in the sequencing data of a study of cytomegalovirus exposure and HLA in healthy donors (dated by TCRdb to 2015 to 2018). Background for the entire study: In an earlier analysis of roughly 590 of the donors, about 270 Gb of sequence data and some 120 million unique TCR beta sequences from about 190 million T cells were reported. Alongside the repertoire data, information on donor age, sex, ethnicity and CMV serostatus was compiled. To predict cytomegalovirus infection status, the study combined high-throughput TCR immunosequencing, statistical association of individual TCRs with disease status, and machine learning. HLA typing included class I and class II loci at four-digit resolution. A few DR-DQ haplotypes were handled as single units for association and clustering because linkage in the cohort was strong. The T cell repertoires of 666 subjects were profiled by immunosequencing and related to cytomegalovirus serostatus. Along with the roughly 670-subject first cohort, a separate validation cohort of over a hundred different subjects was used. A later genetic analysis used genome-wide SNP genotypes for about 65% of the 666 donors, treating that subset as a discovery cohort. In an earlier analysis of around 540 of the donors, high-throughput TCR beta sequencing was used to judge whether each TCR beta V gene segment behaved as functional or pseudogenic. Among 398 genotyped donors of the cohort, an average of roughly 240,000 unique TCR beta nucleotide sequences were sequenced per donor, roughly a sixth of them non-productive. The number of typed donors differed by locus: about 629-640 for A, B, C, DRB1 and DQB1; some 500 for DQA1; 606 for DPA1; and some 450 for DPB1. Every repertoire in the discovery cohort had been generated on one and the same sequencing platform. The study aimed to test whether signatures of past pathogen exposure could be identified by cataloging public T cell receptors. About 280 gigabases of sequencing data and around 80 million unique TCR sequences made up an early release that covered 640 HLA-typed donors. A later analysis re-examined previously published TCR beta repertoires from just over 650 donors and added high-resolution HLA genotyping to investigate patterns of TCR occurrence. Among the approximately 400 genotyped donors, under 90% belonged to the genetic ancestry cluster associated with self-reported Caucasian donors. In the later analysis, no new phenotypic data were used to find candidate immune exposures; instead, reliance was placed on TCR beta sequences and their occurrence across donors. The study at large found these results: This cohort had only TCR beta chains sequenced, and the lack of alpha or paired-chain data limited which features could be detected. In vitro tests confirmed that three of the cytomegalovirus-associated TCR beta chains recognize cytomegalovirus antigens. The sequencing pipeline was judged likely to have produced a cluster of highly shared sequence variants as a technical artifact. A later genetic analysis reported fewer N-insertions in productive TCRs among donors in an Asian-associated ancestry cluster than the roughly 690-donor mean. In the study, some 180 TCR beta chains were listed as associated with cytomegalovirus. A further reported finding was that TCR beta sequences accurately predicted the HLA-A and HLA-B alleles for most subjects in the first cohort. In a later analysis, about 16,000 TCR beta sequences were associated with specific HLA alleles at a false discovery rate of 0.05. Because some donors lacked HLA typing at each locus, the association tests relied only on the typed subset. An earlier analysis of some 560 of the donors showed that most TCR beta V segments appeared in productive rearrangements either about 90% or about 30% of the time, which broadly matched IMGT annotations. Fewer than 20 rarely observed V segments, including chromosome 9 orphons, were excluded from the earlier analysis of almost 600 of the donors because counts were too low. The authors suggested that the approach could potentially be generalized to other disease states and immunological phenotypes. Assigning TCR associations to individual alleles was difficult when HLA alleles, especially DR and DQ, strongly co-occurred. Linkage disequilibrium might explain the correlated functional status among segregating V segments, but an unknown experimental factor could not be excluded. According to a later analysis, most CMV-associated TCR beta chains appeared to be HLA-restricted, and the HLA associations seemed to be driven largely by CMV exposure. In a later analysis, HLA-associated TCR beta chains were found to be more clonally expanded and to have lower generation probabilities than equally common non-associated chains. According to a later analysis, TCR association rates differed among HLA loci, with DRB1 alleles showing the most associated TCRs and HLA-C alleles showing the fewest. Because the 87-base-pair reads could not distinguish some IMGT-functional V segments, including TRBV6-2 and TRBV6-3, those segments were excluded. A later genetic analysis associated a missense DCLRE1C variant with V-gene and J-gene trimming of TCR beta chains, and an independent cohort replicated the association. The classifier was reported to diagnose cytomegalovirus status with high specificity and sensitivity in both the original and validation cohorts. Most TCR sequences were observed very rarely across donors, whereas some public TCRs were present in many individuals. For the cohort, immune exposure information was limited to CMV serostatus. A later analysis reported that several top co-occurrence clusters appeared linked to parvovirus B19, influenza, CMV and Epstein-Barr virus. Sequencing depth was assumed to be roughly uniform across donors in the presence/absence analyses, though that assumption may not hold.

The cohort consisted of some 670 healthy bone marrow donors. All cohort members were sampled while nominally healthy, although unrecorded immune exposures were likely present. The donor tested CMV seropositive and was one of the 289 seropositive cohort members. Every donor gave a peripheral blood sample, and the peripheral blood mononuclear cells from that sample were used for TCR beta sequencing. The Qiagen DNeasy Blood Extraction Kit was used to extract genomic DNA from the blood cell samples. The library was made by the immunoSEQ multiplex PCR assay. A mixture of 60 forward primers for TCR Vbeta segments and 13 reverse primers for TCR Jbeta segments was used in the multiplex PCR. Amplification of the CDR3 region of rearranged TCR beta genes was performed with a multiplex PCR assay on genomic DNA. On the Illumina HiSeq System, the amplified TCR beta libraries were sequenced as 87-base-pair reads. For the original study's pipeline: A later analysis tallied 70 million to 100 million unique TCR beta chains across the 550 to 850 repertoires, and approximately 9.9 million of those chains were shared by two or more donors. A nearest-neighbor algorithm error-corrected the raw reads and collapsed the reads into unique sequences, merging closely related sequences to remove PCR and sequencing errors. CDR3 sequences were aligned to IMGT reference sequences to assign V, D and J gene segments. For a sequence to be retained, a match of at least six nucleotides to both a V gene segment and a J gene segment was required. Rearrangements were classified as productive when the CDR3 lacked stop codons and remained in frame with V and J, and all other rearrangements were classified as non-productive. CDR3 was defined by IMGT convention, running from the second conserved V-encoded cysteine to the conserved J-encoded phenylalanine. In an earlier analysis of roughly 610 of the donors, sequences lacking an unambiguous match to a single V gene segment were excluded. In an earlier analysis of almost 600 of the donors, a V segment was called functional when productive rearrangements were above 56.7%, and segregating when the standard deviation between donors exceeded 5%. A statistical classification framework was built to diagnose cytomegalovirus status from the catalog of TCR beta chain sequences. In a later analysis, V and J genes were assigned by comparing TCR nucleotide sequences against IMGT/GENE-DB human TR gene sequences. In a later analysis, CDR3 sequences and most-parsimonious VDJ recombination scenarios were assigned using the TCRdist pipeline. In a later analysis, each TCR beta chain was defined by its CDR3 amino acid sequence together with its V-gene family, and reads without a unique V-gene family were excluded. In a later analysis, around 600 highly shared, low-generation-probability nucleotide sequences were removed to address suspected cross-contamination and a sequencing artifact. A later analysis calculated a clonal expansion index for each public chain from normalized within-repertoire ranks of inferred template counts. In a later analysis, generation probabilities were computed using a VDJ recombination model fitted to out-of-frame rearrangements, and the results were checked against IGoR. In a later analysis, TCR-TCR, TCR-HLA and TCR-CMV co-occurrence was scored with hypergeometric tests, and a repertoire-size bias correction was applied to TCR pairs. In a later analysis, false discovery rates were estimated by permuting HLA or CMV assignments 20 times. A later analysis grouped co-occurring TCRs with DBSCAN, adding TCRdist sequence similarity when clustering within HLA-allele-positive subsets. For co-occurrence clustering, repertoires with fewer than 30,000 or more than 120,000 public chains were excluded, along with five repertoires with anomalous nucleotide sharing. This immuneACCESS table, as held by TCRdb, lists in-frame sequences with V and J called but not all clones. Of the missing ones, under half trace to an unresolved V gene in checked studies; the others have no known cause. For V, J and clone size, that table is used; D and trimming come from the DNA. This sample's table has entries for about 170,000 clones. 0.65% to 0.9% of the sample is held by the ten biggest clonotypes.

About this clone itself: What antigen it recognizes has not been identified.

In the germline V gene (reference sequence), CDR1 corresponds to MNHEY and CDR2 to SMNVEV. Here V drops 5 bases and J drops 5 bases, and the junction holds 11 bases not matched to any gene. Inclusive of the bounding cysteine and phenylalanine, the CDR3 is 16 residues long. CDR3 DNA is the only sequence kept; it has 48 bases, read in frame from the first base. The TCR comes from a woman under 30 in good health and CMV-seropositive. Here the chain combines TRBV27 and TRBJ1-5, with 8 bases in between that match TRBD1. Input material: PBMCs. The CDR3 is CASSLGSDRAYQPQHF. Read as DNA, the sequence is TGTGCCAGCAGTCTCGGTTCGGACAGGGCCTATCAGCCCCAGCATTTT.